The source of this T cell receptor beta chain is a study of OX40 agonist ivuxolimab in advanced cancers. This clone has just one count. Some clones are missing from TCRdb's copy, which holds only in-frame ones; the method was immunoSEQ multiplex PCR. The sample records nearly 55,000 clones, roughly 91% being singletons. Germline V gene data show CDR1 as SGHTA and CDR2 as FQGNSA. The CDR3 loop spans 13 amino acids. With 3 bases removed from V and 5 bases from J, the gap between germline ends came to 10 bases. Sequencing used CD4+ or CD8+ T cells sorted from blood, obtained in a trial of the OX40 agonist ivuxolimab. The chain carries TRBV7-2 and TRBJ1-1; D is unclear. The TCR comes from an adult with an advanced solid tumor such as melanoma, head and neck, liver or kidney cancer. Written as DNA, the CDR3 is TGTGCCAGCAGCTTCCGATTGGAGACTGAAGCTTTCTTT. It codes for CASSFRLETEAFF.